One and the same sample provided the 15 T cell receptor beta chains below, sequenced in a study of blood T cells in healthy people across ages. Primers used in a second PCR of about 6 to 12 cycles were a sample-barcoded 5' primer and a J-beta primer mix. TCRdb recomputed calls from the 5' RACE reads with MiXCR, one row per CDR3 protein. The repertoire has about 680,000 distinct CDR3 sequences, about half of them found once; the top ten carry about a third. The sequenced sample was blood. The origin of the receptors is a woman aged 55-69 years in good health.

This chain uses TRBV6-5 with TRBJ1-2, with D maybe TRBD1 (5 bases). Germline V lookup: CDR1 MNHEY, CDR2 SVGAGI. Trimming shortened V by 2 bases and J by 4 bases, and 17 bases separated the two germline ends. The CDR3 is 16 residues long. The CDR3 DNA reads as TGTGCCAGCAGTTACACCCGACCTCATGGGGGCTATGGCTACACCTTC. Amino acids: CASSYTRPHGGYGYTF.

The rearrangement uses TRBV28 and TRBJ2-7; TRBD1 aligns across 9 bases. J was trimmed by 4 bases and V by 6 bases; bases with no gene match: 7. The germline V gene encodes CDR1 MDHEN and CDR2 SYDVKM. There are 14 residues in the CDR3. The CDR3 DNA follows: TGTGCCAGCAGGACGACAGGGGGGAAATACGAGCAGTACTTC. Encoded protein: CASRTTGGKYEQYF. The full variable domain, completed using reference TRBV28 and TRBJ2-7, is DVKVTQSSRYLVKRTGEKVFLECVQDMDHENMFWYRQDPGLGLRLIYFSYDVKMKEKGDIPEGYSVSREKKERFSLILESASTNQTSMYLCASRTTGGKYEQYFGPGTRLTVT.

This clonotype was picked up a small number of times. The chain joins TRBV6-2 or TRBV6-3 to TRBJ2-1; D is undetermined. Trimming stripped 7 bases from V and 0 bases from J, with 16 bases between. Germline-derived CDR1 and CDR2 are MNHEY and SVGEGT. This CDR3 has 16 residues. CDR3: CASTPGRRRSYNEQFF. The DNA for the CDR3 is TGTGCCAGCACGCCGGGTAGGCGACGCTCCTACAATGAGCAGTTCTTC.

The J gene is TRBJ2-5, the V gene TRBV6-1; TRBD2 is a possible D gene (6 bases). V shed 8 bases and J shed 1 base, with 14 bases lying between them. CDR1 and CDR2 from the germline V gene are MNHNS and SASEGT. CDR3 size: 14 residues. The CDR3 bases are TGTGCCAGCTCCGACGGGGGTGGCCAAGAGACCCAGTACTTC. It yields the protein CASSDGGGQETQYF.

The chain recombines TRBV18 with TRBJ2-6, with 9 nucleotides matching TRBD2. Trimming at V came to 3 bases and at J to 0 bases, leaving 6 bases not matched to a gene. The CDR3 runs 18 residues. Germline V lookup: CDR1 KGHSH, CDR2 LQKENI. The CDR3 nucleotides read TGTGCCAGCTCACCCAGACTAGCGGAAAGCTCTGGGGCCAACGTCCTGACTTTC. Amino acid sequence: CASSPRLAESSGANVLTF.

This chain connects TRBV2 to TRBJ1-2; no firm D call. The length of the CDR3 is 11 residues. V dropped 1 base and J dropped 3 bases, with 0 bases sitting between them. CDR1 is SNHLY and CDR2 is FYNNEI in the germline V gene. CDR3 in amino acids: CASSEDYGYTF. As DNA, the CDR3 is TGTGCCAGCAGTGAAGACTATGGCTACACCTTC.

The CDR3 DNA reads as TGTGCCATCAGTGGAGGGGAGGGCGCCGGGAATACGCAGTATTTT. It specifies CAISGGEGAGNTQYF. This chain links TRBV10-3 with TRBJ2-3; TRBD2 aligns across 7 bases. J gave up 7 bases and V 4 bases, and 11 bases lay outside the gene matches. Germline loops: CDR1 ENHRY, CDR2 SYGVKD. The CDR3 length is 15 residues.

A note on this clonotype: A much bigger clone sits one base away, suggesting this may be a read error. The chain links TRBV29-1 to TRBJ2-1; possibly TRBD1 for D (5 bases). The J call may be in error: the DNA end matches TRBJ2-7 better. Germline V lookup: CDR1 SQVTM, CDR2 ANQGSEA. This CDR3 contains 15 residues. CDR3 DNA: TGCAGCGTTGGTGGGGCTGTCAGCTCCTACAATGAGCAGTACTTC. Amino acids: CSVGGAVSSYNEQYF.

This clonotype was counted a single time. The V gene is TRBV6-6, the J gene TRBJ2-5, with TRBD1 matching over 8 bases. Looked up from germline, CDR1 is MNHNY and CDR2 is SVGAGI (reference sequence). This CDR3 is 16 amino acids long. V was pared by 2 bases and J by 4 bases, with 9 bases of the junction left unmatched. The CDR3 DNA follows: TGTGCCAGCAGTTACCCCGGGACAGGACCAAGAGAGACCCAGTACTTC. As protein: CASSYPGTGPRETQYF.

J is TRBJ1-1 and V is TRBV11-1; D unresolved. Trimming took off 0 bases at V and 7 bases at J, with 12 bases between the two ends. This CDR3 region has 14 residues. CDR1 and CDR2 from the germline V gene are SGHAT and FQDESV (reference sequence). CDR3 amino acids: CASSLAATAVEAFF. The CDR3 bases are TGTGCCAGCAGCTTAGCGGCGACCGCTGTTGAAGCTTTCTTT.

The count of this clonotype is one. This sequence joins TRBV6-5 and TRBJ2-2, with 8 bases lining up with TRBD2. The germline gives CDR1 MNHEY, CDR2 SVGAGI. CDR3 length: 16 residues. Unmatched junction bases numbered 11, after V lost 7 bases and J lost 4 bases. The CDR3 nucleotides are TGTGCCAGCACCTATAGCGGGGTCGGCGCCACCGGGGAGCTGTTTTTT. Protein sequence: CASTYSGVGATGELFF.

The rearrangement joins TRBV9 to TRBJ1-2; 8 positions agree with TRBD1. There are 18 residues in the CDR3. Germline assignment: CDR1 SGDLS and CDR2 YYNGEE. V lost 3 bases to trimming and J lost 4 bases; unmatched junction nucleotides: 17. The CDR3 nucleotides read TGTGCCAGCAGCGCGTCCCTGGGATGGGACAGGCAGCTCTATGGCTACACCTTC. Residues: CASSASLGWDRQLYGYTF.

The V call is TRBV7-9, the J call TRBJ2-7, with a possible D match to TRBD2 (6 bases). This CDR3 spans 14 amino acids. Germline V gene lookup returns CDR1 SEHNR and CDR2 FQNEAQ (reference sequence). The ends were cut back, 4 bases at V and 2 bases at J, with 12 bases in the middle. As DNA, the CDR3 is TGTGCCAGCAGCTACCGACTAGATGCCTACGAGCAGTACTTC. Translated, it gives CASSYRLDAYEQYF.

The CDR3 coding sequence is TGCAGCGTTGGCCGGAAGAACACTGAAGCTTTCTTT. Translating it yields CSVGRKNTEAFF. The chain carries TRBV29-1 and TRBJ1-1; D is undetermined. V lost 4 bases and J lost 1, with 7 bases in between. CDR3 size: 12 residues. Germline loops: CDR1 SQVTM, CDR2 ANQGSEA. Complete variable domain (other parts from reference TRBV29-1 and TRBJ1-1): SAVISQKPSRDICQRGTSLTIQCQVDSQVTMMFWYRQQPGQSLTLIATANQGSEATYESGFVIDKFPISRPNLTFSTLTVSNMSPEDSSIYLCSVGRKNTEAFFGQGTRLTVV.

The chain uses TRBV28 and TRBJ1-6; TRBD1 is a possible D gene (5 bases). The CDR3 has 18 amino acids. In germline, CDR1 is MDHEN, CDR2 SYDVKM. V was shortened by 2 bases and J by 8 bases, with 22 bases between the two germline ends. In DNA, the CDR3 is TGTGCCAGCAGTTTAACCGGATACCTCGGGACGGAACATTCACCCCTCCACTTT. Protein product: CASSLTGYLGTEHSPLHF.